The 10 T cell receptor beta chains below come from one sample, sequenced in a study of cytomegalovirus exposure and HLA in healthy donors. The PCR used 60 Vbeta and 13 Jbeta primers. TCRdb's table, derived via immunoSEQ multiplex PCR, lists solely in-frame clones and lacks some. The table lists about 160,000 clones, over 60% of them singletons. Sequencing input: PBMCs. These receptors all stem from a woman in her twenties or thirties in good health and CMV-seronegative.

This clone came up a few times. The chain uses TRBV7-3 and TRBJ2-3; D may be TRBD2 (7 bases). The ends were cut back, 9 bases at V and 1 base at J, with 11 bases in the middle. The CDR3 spans 13 residues. CDR1 SGHTA and CDR2 FQGTGA come from the germline V gene. CDR3 nucleotide sequence: TGTGCCAGTCGCGGGGGCCGCACAGATACGCAGTATTTT. Its protein product is CASRGGRTDTQYF.

This chain uses TRBV11-1 with TRBJ2-5; D may be TRBD1 (5 bases). The CDR3 spans 15 residues. Per germline, CDR1 SGHAT and CDR2 FQDESV (reference sequence). Deletions cut 0 bases from V and 3 bases from J, with 11 bases between. DNA for the CDR3: TGTGCCAGCAGCTTAGCGGTCTCAGGGAAAGAGACCCAGTACTTC. Its protein product is CASSLAVSGKETQYF.

This chain links TRBV5-1 with TRBJ2-5, with 9 positions matching TRBD2. Trimming took 3 bases from V and 7 from J; bases not matched to a gene: 7. From germline, CDR1 is SGHRS and CDR2 YFSETQ. CDR3 length: 14 residues. The CDR3 sequence is CASSSASGARTQYF. The CDR3 region has the DNA TGCGCCAGCAGCTCGGCTAGCGGGGCGCGGACCCAGTACTTC.

The gene calls are TRBV4-3 and TRBJ1-2; D not certain. The V end was cut by 4 bases, the J end by 2 bases, with 17 bases between. The CDR3 length is 16 residues. Germline V lookup: CDR1 LGHNA, CDR2 YSLEER. This chain's CDR3 is CASSPRYRGWNYGYTF. The CDR3 DNA sequence: TGCGCCAGCAGCCCAAGATATAGAGGGTGGAACTATGGCTACACCTTC.

This clone was seen only once. V gene TRBV7-2 combines with J gene TRBJ2-7, with D possibly TRBD1 on 7 matching bases. In germline, CDR1 is SGHTA, CDR2 FQGNSA. The CDR3 extends over 15 amino acids. Trimming cost V 6 bases and J 2 bases, with 17 bases left between them. The CDR3 region has the DNA TGTGCCAGCAGATCAGGGGGGACCCTTACCTACGAGCAGTACTTC. This sequence encodes CASRSGGTLTYEQYF.

The chain is built from TRBV6-6 and TRBJ2-3; TRBD1 is a possible D gene (6 bases). The V end was cut by 2 bases, the J end by 5 bases, with 8 bases between. The CDR3 loop spans 13 amino acids. Germline V lookup: CDR1 MNHNY, CDR2 SVGAGI (reference sequence). CDR3 nucleotides: TGTGCCAGCAGTTACCCAGGGGTAGATACGCAGTATTTT. Protein sequence: CASSYPGVDTQYF.

This clone has only a few counts. The CDR3 nucleotides read TGTGCCAGCAGTTATTTGGGCAGAAACACTGAAGCTTTCTTT. It encodes CASSYLGRNTEAFF. The chain is built from TRBV6-5 and TRBJ1-1; no clear D. Per the germline V gene, CDR1 is MNHEY and CDR2 is SVGAGI. V was cut by 3 bases and J by 2 bases, with 10 bases left in between. This CDR3 is 14 amino acids long.

The J gene is TRBJ2-1, the V gene TRBV6-5, with D hard to call. Per germline, CDR1 MNHEY and CDR2 SVGAGI. The ends were cut back, 5 bases at V and 8 bases at J, with 13 bases in the middle. This CDR3 contains 13 residues. The CDR3 is CASSKRPIDEQFF. In DNA, the CDR3 is TGTGCCAGCAGTAAGCGACCTATTGATGAGCAGTTCTTC.

This clone was found once. The V gene is TRBV10-3, the J gene TRBJ1-2; possible D gene TRBD1, 5 bases. CDR3 length: 13 amino acids. Trimming removed 3 bases at V and 8 bases at J, with 13 bases between. Germline V CDR1 and CDR2: ENHRY, SYGVKD. The CDR3 reads CAISDYTGGGYTF. CDR3 sequence (DNA): TGTGCCATCAGTGACTACACAGGTGGGGGCTACACCTTC.

The rearrangement joins TRBV4-3 to TRBJ2-5, with 10 bases identical to TRBD2. From germline, CDR1 is LGHNA and CDR2 YSLEER. CDR3 length: 13 amino acids. Losses at the gene ends were 6 bases for V and 4 bases for J; bases not matched to a gene: 2. The CDR3 sequence: CASSERGGETQYF. CDR3 coding DNA: TGCGCCAGCAGTGAGCGGGGGGGAGAGACCCAGTACTTC.